One and the same sample provided the 32 T cell receptor beta chains below, sequenced in a study of blood T cell repertoires in COVID-19 (dated by TCRdb to the early 2020s). The library was made by the immunoSEQ multiplex PCR assay. Sourced from immuneACCESS, this table was stored by TCRdb with only in-frame sequences that have V and J called. A share of the clones is absent; for the studies checked, an unresolved V gene accounts for under half, and the remainder has no known explanation. The sample has under 150,000 clones on record, more than 80% of them singletons. The ten largest clones take up 3.5% to 5% of the sample. Sequencing used peripheral blood. The receptors shown here come from a human donor in a cohort sampled during active COVID-19.

The gene calls are TRBV29-1 and TRBJ1-4; 10 nucleotides agree with TRBD1. Trimming at V came to 3 bases and at J to 8 bases, leaving 9 bases not matched to a gene. CDR3 length equals 15 residues. In germline, CDR1 is SQVTM, CDR2 ANQGSEA. The CDR3 here is CSVEGDRGQGEKLFF. The DNA for the CDR3 is TGCAGCGTTGAGGGCGACAGGGGGCAAGGGGAAAAACTGTTTTTT.

The chain employs TRBV30 and TRBJ1-2, with a tentative D call TRBD1 (5 bases). The CDR3 runs 15 residues. Trimming took 2 bases from V and 3 from J, leaving 16 bases between them. CDR1 GTSNPN and CDR2 SVGIG come from the germline V gene (reference sequence). CDR3 nucleotides: TGTGCCTGGAGTCAAGGGATCGGCAGGGACTATGGCTACACCTTC. Protein: CAWSQGIGRDYGYTF.

This chain connects TRBV7-2 to TRBJ2-5, with 7 bases aligning to TRBD2. The junction had 9 bases not matched to a gene; V was cut back by 6 bases and J by 2 bases. There are 15 residues in the CDR3. CDR1 SGHTA and CDR2 FQGNSA come from the germline V gene. The CDR3 DNA follows: TGTGCCAGCAGTCCCTCGGGAGCGGGGCAAGAGACCCAGTACTTC. Translated: CASSPSGAGQETQYF.

The chain couples TRBV9 to TRBJ2-5; 7 positions match TRBD2. V was pared by 3 bases and J by 4 bases, with 9 bases of the junction left unmatched. CDR3 length equals 15 residues. Germline values: CDR1 SGDLS, CDR2 YYNGEE. CDR3 in amino acids: CASSGSGTMTETQYF. The CDR3 DNA reads TGTGCCAGCAGCGGCTCCGGGACTATGACAGAGACCCAGTACTTC.

CDR3 sequence reads: CASSPSPSGGLIGETQYF. CDR3 DNA sequence: TGTGCCAGCAGCCCCAGTCCCAGCGGGGGACTTATAGGGGAGACCCAGTACTTC. The chain links TRBV13 to TRBJ2-5, with 8 bases matching TRBD2. This CDR3 contains 18 residues. Germline CDR1 reads PRHDT; CDR2 reads FYEKMQ (reference sequence). J lost 5 bases, V lost 5 bases, and 19 bases had no gene match.

This clone came up a few times. This chain joins TRBV5-8 and TRBJ2-1, with a tentative D call TRBD1 (6 bases). The germline V gene encodes CDR1 SGHTS and CDR2 YDEGEE. V lost 0 bases and J lost 4, with 8 bases in between. There are 14 residues in the CDR3. CDR3 sequence (DNA): TGTGCCAGCAGCTTGGGACAGGCTTACAATGAGCAGTTCTTC. Its translation is CASSLGQAYNEQFF.

The chain has TRBV28 and TRBJ2-2, with 8 nucleotides matching TRBD1. Germline CDR1 MDHEN, CDR2 SYDVKM. The CDR3 contains 14 residues. Losses at the gene ends were 5 bases for V and 7 bases for J; bases not matched to a gene: 6. This CDR3 reads CASSSTGGNGELFF. The DNA for the CDR3 is TGTGCCAGCAGTAGTACAGGGGGGAACGGGGAGCTGTTTTTT. Variable domain in full (rest from reference TRBV28 and TRBJ2-2): DVKVTQSSRYLVKRTGEKVFLECVQDMDHENMFWYRQDPGLGLRLIYFSYDVKMKEKGDIPEGYSVSREKKERFSLILESASTNQTSMYLCASSSTGGNGELFFGEGSRLTVL.

The V call is TRBV7-9, the J call TRBJ2-1; 12 bases map to TRBD2. This CDR3 region has 14 residues. Trimming took 5 bases from V and 7 from J; bases not matched to a gene: 3. The germline gives CDR1 SEHNR, CDR2 FQNEAQ (reference sequence). CDR3 nucleotides: TGTGCCAGCAGCGCTCTAGCGGGGGGGAATGAGCAGTTCTTC. Translating it yields CASSALAGGNEQFF.

The genes are TRBV30 and TRBJ1-1, with unresolved D. This CDR3 comprises 16 residues. The V end lost 0 bases, the J end lost 5 bases, and 19 bases lay between the germline ends. The V gene's germline CDR1 is GTSNPN and CDR2 SVGIG (reference sequence). CDR3 DNA sequence: TGTGCCTGGAGTGTAACCTCTCCGAGGGAGGGAACTGAAGCTTTCTTT. As protein: CAWSVTSPREGTEAFF.

The V call is TRBV5-6, the J call TRBJ2-5; weak D call: TRBD1 (6 bases). The length of the CDR3 is 13 residues. With 1 base removed from V and 7 bases from J, the gap between germline ends came to 11 bases. Germline V lookup: CDR1 SGHDT, CDR2 YYEEEE. The DNA for the CDR3 is TGTGCCAGCAGCTTGATGGAGGACAGGACCCAGTACTTC. Translated, it gives CASSLMEDRTQYF.

The V call is TRBV5-1, the J call TRBJ1-6; D remains unclear. The germline V gene has CDR1 SGHRS and CDR2 YFSETQ. The CDR3 sequence is 12 residues long. V was trimmed by 4 bases and J by 10 bases, leaving 9 bases between them. In nucleotides, the CDR3 is TGCGCCAGCAGCCCGGCGGGGTCACCCCTCCACTTT. Translated: CASSPAGSPLHF.

J is TRBJ2-1 and V is TRBV3-1 (or the pseudogene TRBV3-2); 10 bases are a match to TRBD2. V lost 1 base, J lost 4 bases, and 4 bases stayed unmatched. The CDR3 has 16 residues. Looked up from germline, CDR1 is LGHDT and CDR2 is YNNKEL (reference sequence). As DNA, the CDR3 is TGTGCCAGCAGCCAAGCGACTAGCGGGTCTTACAATGAGCAGTTCTTC. Its protein product is CASSQATSGSYNEQFF.

V usage is TRBV5-5 and J usage is TRBJ1-2; D gene uncertain. Germline assignment: CDR1 SGHKS and CDR2 YYEKEE (reference sequence). The CDR3 has 14 amino acids. V shed 1 base and J shed 13 bases, with 20 bases lying between them. CDR3 sequence reads: CASSLLGRDLVCTF. The CDR3 DNA reads TGTGCCAGCAGCTTGCTCGGCCGGGATTTGGTTTGCACCTTC. Based on the CDR3 plus reference TRBV5-5 and TRBJ1-2, the full variable domain is DAGVTQSPTHLIKTRGQQVTLRCSPISGHKSVSWYQQVLGQGPQFIFQYYEKEERGRGNFPDRFSARQFPNYSSELNVNALLLGDSALYLCASSLLGRDLVCTFGSGTRLTVV.

The J gene is TRBJ2-1, the V gene TRBV7-9; 14 bases fit TRBD2. V lost 3 bases to trimming and J lost 5 bases; unmatched junction nucleotides: 9. The germline CDR1 and CDR2 sequences are SEHNR and FQNEAQ (reference sequence). The CDR3 spans 18 residues. CDR3 region: CASSLMGLAGEGDNEQFF. The CDR3 region has the DNA TGTGCCAGCAGCTTGATGGGACTAGCGGGAGAAGGTGACAATGAGCAGTTCTTC.

This clone was counted only a few times. The V gene is TRBV23-1, the J gene TRBJ1-1; 9 nucleotides match TRBD1. TRBV23-1 is labeled an ORF, and its function is uncertain. The V and J ends lost 6 bases and 9 bases, in that order; junction bases with no gene match: 11. The CDR3 sequence is 14 residues long. The CDR3: CASRGPQGAHQAFF. CDR3 nucleotide sequence: TGCGCCAGCAGGGGGCCACAGGGGGCGCATCAAGCTTTCTTT.

This clone has just a few counts. This chain uses TRBV24-1 with TRBJ2-5; D possibly corresponds to TRBD1 (6 bases). The V gene's germline CDR1 is KGHDR and CDR2 SFDVKD. V was pared by 9 bases and J by 5 bases, with 21 bases between. The length of the CDR3 is 15 residues. This CDR3 is CATGVGQSWQETQYF. The CDR3 DNA follows: TGTGCCACCGGGGTGGGACAAAGTTGGCAGGAGACCCAGTACTTC.

V gene TRBV3-1 (or the pseudogene TRBV3-2) combines with J gene TRBJ1-2; D ambiguous. In germline, CDR1 is LGHDT, CDR2 YNNKEL (reference sequence). The CDR3 runs to 15 residues. V was trimmed by 4 bases and J by 2 bases, leaving 14 bases between them. Here the CDR3 DNA reads TGTGCCAGCAGCCTTCTCGGGGTAGTAAACTATGGCTACACCTTC. It yields the protein CASSLLGVVNYGYTF.

As regards this clone: Because the CDR3 is missing its conserved closing phenylalanine or tryptophan, this is likely a read error. Because the CDR3's place on the DNA is in doubt, the DNA is left out and the CDR3 is given as listed by TCRdb. This rearrangement joins TRBV21-1 to TRBJ1-3. TRBV21-1 is a recognized pseudogene. The CDR3 spans 14 amino acids, including both terminal residues. The CDR3 protein is CASSKVGQQTRRLA.

The chain carries TRBV7-8 and TRBJ1-1; D unresolved. V was pared by 1 base and J by 5 bases, with 8 bases between. This CDR3 comprises 13 residues. Germline V gene sequence: CDR1 SGHVS, CDR2 FQNEAQ. CDR3 region: CASSLVPGTEAFF. In DNA, the CDR3 is TGTGCCAGCAGCTTAGTACCGGGTACTGAAGCTTTCTTT.

This clone was picked up one time. This sequence joins TRBV5-1 and TRBJ2-7; D remains ambiguous. Germline-derived CDR1 and CDR2 are SGHRS and YFSETQ. V lost 0 bases to trimming and J lost 2 bases, with 9 bases between them. This CDR3 has 14 amino acids. The DNA of the CDR3 is TGCGCCAGCAGCTTGGTTGTCGGAGCCTACGAGCAGTACTTC. This encodes CASSLVVGAYEQYF.

The rearrangement links TRBV9 to TRBJ2-3; D possibly corresponds to TRBD2 (5 bases). The V end lost 1 base, the J end lost 3 bases, and 15 bases lay between the germline ends. Germline assignment: CDR1 SGDLS and CDR2 YYNGEE. This CDR3 is 16 amino acids long. Here the CDR3 DNA reads TGTGCCAGCAGCGTATCGGACTTTACGGGGACAGATACGCAGTATTTT. Its translation: CASSVSDFTGTDTQYF.

The CDR3 DNA reads as TGTGCCAGCAGTTTAGTTGGGACAGATAATTCACCCCTCCACTTT. It codes for CASSLVGTDNSPLHF. The J gene is TRBJ1-6, the V gene TRBV27; TRBD1 agrees at 7 bases. This CDR3 spans 15 amino acids. CDR1 MNHEY and CDR2 SMNVEV come from the germline V gene (reference sequence). Trimming removed 2 bases from V and 5 bases from J; junction bases left unmatched: 3.

This chain links TRBV2 with TRBJ1-1; D gene unclear. V was cut by 2 bases and J by 6 bases, with 10 bases left in between. Germline values: CDR1 SNHLY, CDR2 FYNNEI. The CDR3 has 13 residues. The CDR3 protein is CASSEYIVAEAFF. CDR3 nucleotides: TGTGCCAGCAGTGAATACATTGTGGCTGAAGCTTTCTTT.

The V gene is TRBV5-1, the J gene TRBJ1-1, with 7 bases aligning to TRBD1. CDR3 size: 15 residues. V dropped 4 bases and J dropped 0; count of bases not matched to a gene: 6. The germline CDR1 and CDR2 sequences are SGHRS and YFSETQ. The CDR3: CASSREGTVNTEAFF. In DNA form, the CDR3 reads TGCGCCAGCAGCCGGGAGGGGACAGTGAACACTGAAGCTTTCTTT.

V is TRBV7-2 and J is TRBJ1-4; D might be TRBD1 (5 bases). V was trimmed by 1 base and J by 8 bases, leaving 14 bases between them. Germline CDR1 reads SGHTA; CDR2 reads FQGNSA. The CDR3 covers 15 residues. The CDR3 protein is CASSLGGGDGEKLFF. CDR3 coding DNA: TGTGCCAGCAGCTTAGGGGGAGGGGATGGAGAAAAACTGTTTTTT.

The rearrangement joins TRBV12-3 or TRBV12-4 to TRBJ2-3; TRBD2 is a possible D gene (5 bases). The CDR3 consists of 13 residues. The V end was cut by 5 bases, the J end by 4 bases, with 10 bases between. The CDR3: CASSTRASDTQYF. CDR3 bases: TGTGCCAGCAGTACTAGGGCCTCAGATACGCAGTATTTT.

The chain links TRBV7-2 to TRBJ1-5; possibly TRBD1 for D (5 bases). Looked up from germline, CDR1 is SGHTA and CDR2 is FQGNSA. Trimming stripped 6 bases from V and 0 bases from J, with 15 bases between. CDR3 length: 16 amino acids. CDR3 residues: CASSEMAGHSNQPQHF. The DNA for the CDR3 is TGTGCCAGCAGTGAAATGGCAGGACATAGCAATCAGCCCCAGCATTTT.

The CDR3 DNA is TGTGCCACCAGCAGAGAGATCCCAGGGACTAGCGGGAGGCCGGAGTTCTTC. This codes for CATSREIPGTSGRPEFF. The chain couples TRBV15 to TRBJ2-1; 15 nucleotides align to TRBD2. This CDR3 is 17 amino acids long. The V gene end was trimmed by 0 bases and the J gene end by 14 bases; junction bases not matched to a gene: 11. CDR1 LNHNV and CDR2 YYDKDF come from the germline V gene (reference sequence).

CDR3 sequence (DNA): TGTGCCATCAGTGCAGGGGGCTTTGAGACCCAGTACTTC. Translated: CAISAGGFETQYF. The V and J genes are TRBV10-3 and TRBJ2-5, with 8 bases lining up with TRBD1. This CDR3 has 13 residues. Per the germline V gene, CDR1 is ENHRY and CDR2 is SYGVKD. The V segment lost 4 bases and the J segment 5 bases; nucleotides outside the gene matches: 3.

The CDR3 DNA reads as TGTGCCAGCAGTAGGACAGGGGGCAGGGAAGAGACCCAGTACTTC. It specifies CASSRTGGREETQYF. The rearrangement joins TRBV6-2 or TRBV6-3 to TRBJ2-5; 11 positions match TRBD1. The CDR3 loop spans 15 amino acids. CDR1 MNHEY and CDR2 SVGEGT come from the germline V gene. V gave up 5 bases and J gave up 3 bases; unmatched junction bases: 5.

The chain carries TRBV23-1 and TRBJ1-5, with D perhaps matching TRBD1 (6 bases). TRBV23-1 is recorded as an ORF, its role being uncertain. The CDR3 sequence is 15 residues long. Deletions cut 3 bases from V and 5 bases from J, with 14 bases between. The CDR3 bases are TGCGCCAGCAGTCACAAGGGACACAGAGATCAGCCCCAGCATTTT. Translating it yields CASSHKGHRDQPQHF.

The chain couples TRBV6-1 to TRBJ1-2; D uncertain. CDR1 is MNHNS and CDR2 is SASEGT in the germline V gene. The CDR3 extends over 13 amino acids. The V and J ends lost 2 bases and 0 bases respectively, with 4 bases between them. CDR3 amino acids: CASSEQTNYGYTF. For the CDR3, the DNA is TGTGCCAGCAGTGAACAGACTAACTATGGCTACACCTTC.